Listed below are T cell receptor beta chains from one sample, sequenced in a study of CD8 T cells in ankylosing spondylitis. TCRdb recomputed calls from the 5' RACE reads with MiXCR, one row per CDR3 protein. The table records approximately 220,000 distinct CDR3 sequences, 18% of them present only once. Sequenced sample: blood, either unsorted or a sorted T cell fraction (not recorded which). The source of these receptors is a male donor with ankylosing spondylitis. The CDR3 runs from the conserved cysteine through the conserved F or W. A D gene is named only where the DNA matches it firmly. Part of the rows lack a size; the others show once, few, many or a class for expanded clones.

j_call	cdr3_length	v_call	clone_size	d_call	cdr3_aa	cdr3_nt
TRBJ2-1	16	TRBV6-5	few	NA	CASSYSAASSYNEQFF	TGTGCCAGCAGTTACTCAGCGGCTAGCTCCTACAATGAGCAGTTCTTC
TRBJ2-3	17	TRBV12-3/TRBV12-4	NA	NA	CASSPDSSRSSTDTQYF	TGTGCCAGCAGTCCGGACAGTAGTCGTTCTAGCACAGATACGCAGTATTTT
TRBJ1-2	15	TRBV27	NA	TRBD1	CASSLGQGEVYGYTF	TGTGCCAGCAGTTTAGGACAGGGGGAAGTATATGGCTACACCTTC
TRBJ2-7	14	TRBV18	few	TRBD1	CASSPPQGEYEQYF	TGTGCCAGCTCACCACCTCAGGGGGAGTACGAGCAGTACTTC
TRBJ1-5	14	TRBV12-3/TRBV12-4	few	NA	CASSQALYNQPQHF	TGTGCCAGCAGCCAGGCCCTTTACAATCAGCCCCAGCATTTT
TRBJ2-5	16	TRBV25-1	few	TRBD1	CASSEWITGQGETQYF	TGTGCCAGCAGTGAATGGATTACAGGACAGGGTGAGACCCAGTACTTC
TRBJ2-5	14	TRBV11-2	NA	TRBD1	CASSRTGEQETQYF	TGTGCCAGCAGCAGGACAGGGGAGCAAGAGACCCAGTACTTC
TRBJ2-7	16	TRBV4-1	few	NA	CASSPEVAASSYEQYF	TGCGCCAGCAGCCCGGAGGTGGCAGCCTCCTCCTACGAGCAGTACTTC
TRBJ2-1	17	TRBV4-1	many	TRBD2	CASSQVMAGGNYNEQFF	TGCGCCAGCAGCCAAGTAATGGCGGGAGGGAACTACAATGAGCAGTTCTTC
TRBJ1-2	15	TRBV4-1	few	NA	CASSQTGTENYGYTF	TGCGCCAGCAGCCAAACAGGGACCGAGAACTATGGCTACACCTTC
TRBJ2-7	14	TRBV5-6	few	NA	CASSRWDNTYEQYF	TGTGCCAGCAGCCGGTGGGACAACACCTACGAGCAGTACTTC
TRBJ1-1	14	TRBV7-6	few	NA	CASSLSSMNTEAFF	TGTGCCAGCAGCTTATCAAGTATGAACACTGAAGCTTTCTTT
TRBJ2-3	16	TRBV4-1	NA	NA	CASSQDDGTYTDTQYF	TGCGCCAGCAGCCAAGATGATGGTACATACACAGATACGCAGTATTTT
TRBJ2-7	13	TRBV12-3/TRBV12-4	few	NA	CASTPDVNYEQYF	TGTGCCAGCACCCCGGACGTGAACTACGAGCAGTACTTC
TRBJ2-3	17	TRBV12-3/TRBV12-4	NA	TRBD2	CASSPGLAGGSTDTQYF	TGTGCCAGCAGTCCGGGACTAGCGGGAGGGAGCACAGATACGCAGTATTTT
TRBJ2-2	14	TRBV9	NA	NA	CASSVEANTGELFF	TGTGCCAGCAGCGTAGAAGCGAACACCGGGGAGCTGTTTTTT
TRBJ1-4	14	TRBV11-2	few	NA	CASSLLAGDEKLFF	TGTGCCAGCAGCTTATTGGCAGGGGATGAAAAACTGTTTTTT
TRBJ2-3	16	TRBV7-8	NA	NA	CASSLLRDSSTDTQYF	TGTGCCAGCAGCTTACTGCGGGACTCGAGCACAGATACGCAGTATTTT
TRBJ2-3	15	TRBV29-1	NA	NA	CSVPPKAGAIDTQYF	TGCAGCGTTCCCCCTAAGGCAGGGGCGATAGATACGCAGTATTTT
TRBJ1-1	17	TRBV28	once	NA	CASTSGTAALASTEAFF	TGTGCCAGCACCTCCGGGACGGCTGCTTTAGCGAGCACTGAAGCTTTCTTT
TRBJ2-1	15	TRBV27	few	NA	CASSPGTHPYNEQFF	TGTGCCAGCAGTCCCGGGACTCATCCCTACAATGAGCAGTTCTTC
TRBJ1-1	18	TRBV4-1	NA	NA	CASSQDSPILGGNTEAFF	TGCGCCAGCAGCCAAGATTCCCCGATCCTGGGGGGGAACACTGAAGCTTTCTTT
TRBJ1-1	14	TRBV4-3	many	NA	CASSQDRGDTEAFF	TGCGCCAGCAGCCAAGACAGAGGCGACACTGAAGCTTTCTTT